This TCR beta chain was retrieved from a study of T cells in Graves' hyperthyroidism and ophthalmopathy (dated by TCRdb to the late 2010s). General notes on the study: TCR V-J signatures able to tell the groups apart were searched for in a discovery cohort of 90 to 100 patients, of whom over 40 had Graves' ophthalmopathy and about 60 had stable Graves' hyperthyroidism. Thyroid tissue and blood T-cell repertoires from six Graves' hyperthyroidism patients were also compared in the study. According to the paper, TCR Vbeta CDR3 sequencing was carried out on about 140 peripheral blood samples, which came from fewer than 50 ophthalmopathy, 70 to 80 hyperthyroidism and roughly 17 progressor patients. The 80 to 100 discovery patients were randomly divided into training and test sets at a 7:3 ratio. After sampling, hyperthyroidism patients received methimazole starting at 30 mg daily, and ophthalmopathy patients received high-dose intravenous methylprednisolone. Prospective prediction of ophthalmopathy was tested in an independent validation cohort consisting of some 20 hyperthyroidism patients and some 16 patients who later progressed to ophthalmopathy.

General findings and caveats noted by the study authors: A model built on a 13 V-J signature distinguished ophthalmopathy from stable hyperthyroidism, reaching 85% to 90% sensitivity and about 81% specificity in cross-validation and 80%/75% in testing. In validation, the model predicted progression to ophthalmopathy with around 71% sensitivity and over 72% specificity, a median of 6.5 months before onset. Most expanded thyroid clonotypes (frequency above 0.001) were also detected in blood, a finding suggesting that blood repertoires may reflect thyroid immune responses. Sample size was not statistically predetermined, and investigators were not blinded to group allocation.

The germline V gene sets CDR1 to SQVTM and CDR2 to ANQGSEA. The CDR3 runs 13 residues from the cysteine to the phenylalanine. Kept here is only the CDR3 DNA, which spans 39 bases and is read in frame from base 1. V loses 1 base of germline sequence and J loses 7 bases, and the interval between the two ends is 13 bases. Ten or more counts support this clonotype. Its recognized antigen is unknown. Base quality data are lacking; no much larger clone is found one base away. Stable Graves' hyperthyroidism was defined as no progression to ophthalmopathy during 18 months of follow-up. Hyperthyroidism patients were aged 18 to 65 years and newly diagnosed, with disease duration of less than 2 months. Any patient with an uncontrolled infection, another autoimmune disease, pregnancy or lactation was excluded. Diagnoses were based on clinical symptoms, serum thyroxine and TRAb, thyroid ultrasound and orbital computed tomography. Total RNA was extracted using Trizol reagent, and RNA quality was assessed on an Agilent 2100 Bioanalyzer.

TCR beta CDR3 regions were amplified from RNA transcripts. The TCR CDR3 was subjected to a first round of RT-PCR using the HTBI primer set and the Qiagen OneStep RT-PCR kit. A second multiplex PCR round built the libraries, followed by size selection and purification. The libraries were sequenced on an Illumina HiSeq2000 using paired-end 100 bp reads. The source study handled its data this way. SOAPnuke was used to process the raw data, removing reads that contained adapters or uncalled bases, had a mean Phred below 15, or lacked an exact match to the constant primer or identifier. High-quality paired reads were merged with COPE v1.2.5, and unique nucleotide sequences were defined as clonotypes. Clonotypes were aligned to IMGT TRBV, TRBD and TRBJ reference segments using MiTCR v1.1. Only V-J combinations with frequency above 0.0001, covering 99.2% of repertoires, were analysed. The TCS score was defined as F50 (clonal expansion) divided by E x V (chaos), with BLOSUM62-based TCRdist calculated between CDR3 peptides within each V-J. Welch's t-statistics and random forest reduced roughly 530 V-J features to some 14, which were used in a naive Bayes classifier (R e1071). The similarity between thyroid and blood repertoires was quantified using the Morisita-Horn index. TCRdb applied fastp at Q25 and MiXCR to the public reads, then kept only in-frame beta chains. Identical CDR3 proteins give one entry, which carries the most common genes and DNA. TCRdb, rather than the study authors, made the V and J calls. This sample has 500,000 to 600,000 distinct CDR3 sequences in its table, and about half of those were observed once. The top ten clonotypes cover approximately 7.5% of the sample.

The sample was peripheral blood or thyroid tissue (not recorded which). The V gene is TRBV29-1 and the J gene is TRBJ1-2, with the D gene uncertain. This receptor was taken from a young woman with Graves' hyperthyroidism. This receptor has the CDR3 CSVEGLFNAGYTF. The nucleotide sequence reads as follows: TGCAGCGTTGAAGGCTTATTCAACGCTGGCTACACCTTC.